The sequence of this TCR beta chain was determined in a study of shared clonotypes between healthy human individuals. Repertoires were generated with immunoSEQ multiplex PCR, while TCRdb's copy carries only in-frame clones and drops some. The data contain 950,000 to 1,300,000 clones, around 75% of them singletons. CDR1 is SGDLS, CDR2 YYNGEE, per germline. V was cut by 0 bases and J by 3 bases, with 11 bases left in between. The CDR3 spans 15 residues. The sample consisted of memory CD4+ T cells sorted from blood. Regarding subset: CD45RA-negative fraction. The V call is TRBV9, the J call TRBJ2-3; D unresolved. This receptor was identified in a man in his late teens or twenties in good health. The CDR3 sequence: CASSVAPRGTDTQYF. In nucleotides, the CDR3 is TGTGCCAGCAGCGTAGCTCCCCGAGGAACAGATACGCAGTATTTT.